This T cell receptor (beta chain) was identified in a study of shared T cell receptors in the human thymus. Libraries were prepared by immunoSEQ multiplex PCR; TCRdb keeps only in-frame clonotypes and omits some of them. The data show roughly 660,000 clones, with approximately 90% seen just once and approximately 0.01% held by the top ten. Germline V CDR1 and CDR2: DFQATT, SNEGSKA (reference sequence). The CDR3 is 11 amino acids. The V end lost 3 bases, the J end lost 6 bases, and 8 bases lay between the germline ends. The sample also formed part of further work on human thymus T cells. That work adds: Thymic tissue was derived from resections collected during corrective heart surgery. Gene usage (both V and J) appeared biased in thymic and blood repertoires. Reports from related research described highly overlapping thymic repertoires among unrelated individuals.

The sequence was collected from a boy younger than two with a congenital heart defect. The sequenced material came from thymocytes. This sequence joins TRBV20-1 and TRBJ1-1; D remains ambiguous. The DNA of the CDR3 is TGCAGTGCTAGGAGAAACGCTGAAGCTTTCTTT. It specifies CSARRNAEAFF.